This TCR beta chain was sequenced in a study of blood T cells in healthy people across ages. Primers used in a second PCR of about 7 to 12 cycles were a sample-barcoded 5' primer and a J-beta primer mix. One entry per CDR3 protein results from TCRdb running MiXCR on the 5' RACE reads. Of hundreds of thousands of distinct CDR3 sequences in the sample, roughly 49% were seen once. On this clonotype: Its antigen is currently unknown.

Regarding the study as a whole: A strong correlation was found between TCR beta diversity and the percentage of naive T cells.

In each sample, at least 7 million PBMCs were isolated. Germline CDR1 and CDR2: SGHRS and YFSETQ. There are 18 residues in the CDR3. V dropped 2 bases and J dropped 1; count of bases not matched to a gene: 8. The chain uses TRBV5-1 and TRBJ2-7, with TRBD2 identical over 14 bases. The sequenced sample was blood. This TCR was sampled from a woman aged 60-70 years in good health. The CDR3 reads CASSFTGTSGSRSYEQYF. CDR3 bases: TGCGCCAGCAGCTTCACCGGGACTAGCGGGAGTCGGTCCTACGAGCAGTACTTC.